These T cell receptor beta chains were read from a single sample in a study of a mutant IDH1 vaccine in newly diagnosed glioma. TCRdb keeps only in-frame clones here, not all; method: immunoSEQ multiplex PCR. The sample comprises under 80,000 clones, 65% to 90% of which are singletons, and about 3% rests with the top ten. Material: PBMCs, obtained from a glioma patient treated with radiotherapy, temozolomide or both. The receptor set was obtained from a young man with glioma. Both conserved end residues are part of each CDR3. The D gene is left open where the match is weak. Part of the rows lack a size; the others show once, few, many or a class for expanded clones.

CDR3	DNA	V	D	size	J
CASSIPLRLAGQNEQFF	TGTGCCAGTAGTATCCCCCTCCGACTAGCGGGACAGAATGAGCAGTTCTTC	TRBV19	TRBD2	-	TRBJ2-1
CASSFGRAREQYF	TGTGCCAGCAGCTTTGGACGGGCACGCGAGCAGTACTTC	TRBV7-9	-	-	TRBJ2-7
CASGPPSGGYNEQFF	TGTGCTAGTGGTCCACCTAGCGGGGGGTACAATGAGCAGTTCTTC	TRBV12-5	TRBD2	-	TRBJ2-1
CASRPGQGFNSPLHF	TGTGCCAGCAGGCCGGGACAGGGCTTTAATTCACCCCTCCACTTT	TRBV2	TRBD1	-	TRBJ1-6
CASNPGSNTGELFF	TGTGCCAGCAATCCGGGATCAAACACCGGGGAGCTGTTTTTT	TRBV6-6	-	-	TRBJ2-2
CASSLGPQGSTF	TGTGCCAGCAGCTTAGGCCCCCAGGGATCCACCTTC	TRBV7-9	-	-	TRBJ1-2
CASSSPGASGNTIYF	TGTGCCAGCAGCTCCCCCGGGGCTTCTGGAAACACCATATATTTT	TRBV7-9	-	-	TRBJ1-3
CASSEGSHEQYF	TGTGCCAGCAGTGAAGGGAGCCACGAGCAGTACTTC	TRBV6-1	-	once	TRBJ2-7
CASSLLAGGGEQYF	TGTGCCAGCAGTTTACTAGCGGGGGGAGGCGAGCAGTACTTC	TRBV27	TRBD2	-	TRBJ2-7
CASSEDRYEQYF	TGTGCCAGCAGCGAAGACCGGTACGAGCAGTACTTC	TRBV5-6	-	-	TRBJ2-7
CSVAALVGQGPYEQYF	TGCAGCGTTGCCGCCCTCGTTGGACAGGGTCCCTACGAGCAGTACTTC	TRBV29-1	TRBD1	-	TRBJ2-7
CASSDSGGHYGYTF	TGTGCCAGCAGTGACTCAGGGGGGCACTATGGCTACACCTTC	TRBV6-4	-	-	TRBJ1-2